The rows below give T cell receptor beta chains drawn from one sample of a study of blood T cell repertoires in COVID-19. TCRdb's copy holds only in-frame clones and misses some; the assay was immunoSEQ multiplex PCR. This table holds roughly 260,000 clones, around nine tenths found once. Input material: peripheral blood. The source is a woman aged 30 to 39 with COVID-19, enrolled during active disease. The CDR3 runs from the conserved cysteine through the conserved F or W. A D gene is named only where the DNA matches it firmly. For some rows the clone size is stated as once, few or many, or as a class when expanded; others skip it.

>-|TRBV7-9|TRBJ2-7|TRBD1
TGTGCCAGCAGCCCTGATTTGACAGGGTCCGCCGAGCAGTACTTC
CASSPDLTGSAEQYF
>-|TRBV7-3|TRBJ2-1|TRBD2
TGTGCCAGCAGCCCTACGGGCGGGAGAGGGTACAATGAGCAGTTCTTC
CASSPTGGRGYNEQFF
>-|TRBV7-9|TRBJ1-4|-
TGTGCCAGCAGCTGGGGGGACCCTAATGAAAAACTGTTTTTT
CASSWGDPNEKLFF
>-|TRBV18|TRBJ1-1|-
TGTGCCAGCTCACTTAGGAGGGATCTGAACACTGAAGCTTTCTTT
CASSLRRDLNTEAFF
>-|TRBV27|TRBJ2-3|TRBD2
TGTGCCAGCAGTCCACTGGGACTAGCGGGGAGCACAGATACGCAGTATTTT
CASSPLGLAGSTDTQYF
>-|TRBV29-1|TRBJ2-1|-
TGCAGCGTTGAAAAGGGCCTAGGGGGTTACAATGAGCAGTTCTTC
CSVEKGLGGYNEQFF
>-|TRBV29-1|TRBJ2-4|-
TGCAGCGTTCATACAGGGGCGGGGAAAAACATTCAGTACTTC
CSVHTGAGKNIQYF
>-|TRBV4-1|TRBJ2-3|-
TGCGCCAGCAGCCAGACAGCCTACACAGATACGCAGTATTTT
CASSQTAYTDTQYF
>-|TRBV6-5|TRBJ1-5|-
TGTGCCAGCAGTAACAGCCCCAATCAGCCCCAGCATTTT
CASSNSPNQPQHF
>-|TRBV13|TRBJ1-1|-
TGTGCCAGCAGCATCGGGGGTGAAGCTTTCTTT
CASSIGGEAFF
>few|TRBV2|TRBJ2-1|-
TGTGCCAGCAGTGGAGGCAGGGACAATGAGCAGTTCTTC
CASSGGRDNEQFF
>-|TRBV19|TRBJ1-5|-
TGTGCCAGTAGTCAGCTAGACAGTGGCAATCAGCCCCAGCATTTT
CASSQLDSGNQPQHF